This T cell receptor (beta chain) was found in a study of blood T cell repertoires in COVID-19. Under the authors' procedure: It was from reference gene primer amplification that nucleated cell counts were estimated. Sequencing used immunoSEQ multiplex PCR; TCRdb keeps in-frame clones, though not all of them. V and J calls and clone size are as listed in that table; D and trimming were resolved from the DNA. The sample has 65,000 to 85,000 clones; 60% to 85% are singletons. The sample taken for sequencing was peripheral blood. This receptor was taken from a woman aged 80 or over with active or convalescent COVID-19.

Written as DNA, the CDR3 is TGTGCCAGCAGTTACGGTAGAAACACCGGGGAGCTGTTTTTT. Its translation is CASSYGRNTGELFF. The chain carries TRBV6-5 and TRBJ2-2; D is uncertain. Trimming took off 2 bases at V and 2 bases at J, with 6 bases between the two ends. The CDR3 extends over 14 amino acids. The germline gives CDR1 MNHEY, CDR2 SVGAGI.